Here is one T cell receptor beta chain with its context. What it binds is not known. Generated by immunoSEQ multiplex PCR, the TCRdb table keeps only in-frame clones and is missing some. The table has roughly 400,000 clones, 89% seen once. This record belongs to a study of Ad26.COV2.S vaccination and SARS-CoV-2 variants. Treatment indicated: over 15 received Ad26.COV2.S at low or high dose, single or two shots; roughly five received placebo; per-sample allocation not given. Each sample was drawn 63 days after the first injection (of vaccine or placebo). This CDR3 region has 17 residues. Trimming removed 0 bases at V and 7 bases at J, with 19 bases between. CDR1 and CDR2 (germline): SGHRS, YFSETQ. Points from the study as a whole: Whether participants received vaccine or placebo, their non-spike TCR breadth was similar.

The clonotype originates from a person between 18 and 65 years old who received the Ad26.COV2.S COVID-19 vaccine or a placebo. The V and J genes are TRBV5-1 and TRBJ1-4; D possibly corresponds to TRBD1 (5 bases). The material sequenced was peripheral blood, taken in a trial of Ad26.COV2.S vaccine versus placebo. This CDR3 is CASSLGLVRGKGEKLFF. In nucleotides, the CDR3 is TGCGCCAGCAGCTTGGGCCTCGTGAGGGGAAAAGGTGAAAAACTGTTTTTT.